A selection of T cell receptor beta chains follows, all from one sample in a study of T cell responses to AZD1222 COVID-19 vaccine. The method was immunoSEQ multiplex PCR; TCRdb's version includes in-frame clones alone and lacks a portion of them. The table lists 210,000 or so clones, approximately 94% of them singletons. Specimen: peripheral blood, collected on day 0 of MenACWY control vaccination. Receptors were obtained from an adult in good health. The CDR3 runs from the conserved cysteine through the conserved F or W. The D gene is left open where the match is weak. Clone size, where shown, is once, few, many, or a class for clones that have expanded.

CDR3 length	V gene	D gene	clone size	J gene	CDR3 DNA	CDR3 protein
13	TRBV10-1	TRBD1	.	TRBJ2-5	TGCGCCACCAGACGGGACAGGGCCGGTACCCAGTACTTC	CATRRDRAGTQYF
14	TRBV6-6	.	.	TRBJ2-7	TGTGCCAGCAGGACCCGACGGAACTCCTACGAGCAGTACTTC	CASRTRRNSYEQYF
14	TRBV7-6	.	few	TRBJ1-2	TGTGCCAGCAGCTTAGACGACAGGAACTATGGCTACACCTTC	CASSLDDRNYGYTF
14	TRBV5-1	.	.	TRBJ2-7	TGCGCCAGCAGCTTGTCCGGACGCTTTGGGGAGCAGTACTTC	CASSLSGRFGEQYF
16	TRBV24-1	.	.	TRBJ2-1	TGTGCCACCAGTGATTTAGCCAGGGGTGCTCTCAATGAGCAGTTCTTC	CATSDLARGALNEQFF
13	TRBV12-3/TRBV12-4	TRBD1	.	TRBJ1-2	TGTGCCAGCAGCCCGACAGGGGTTTATGGCTACACCTTC	CASSPTGVYGYTF
12	TRBV5-8	.	.	TRBJ1-5	TGTGCCAGCAGCTTGGTGACAGGAGTGAGGCATTTT	CASSLVTGVRHF
17	TRBV7-3	TRBD1	.	TRBJ2-6	TGTGCCAGCAGCTCCCGGGGACAGGGGACTGGGGCCAACGTCCTGACTTTC	CASSSRGQGTGANVLTF
14	TRBV5-1	.	.	TRBJ1-2	TGCGCCAGCAGCTTAGTGGATCCTAACTATGGCTACACCTTC	CASSLVDPNYGYTF
16	TRBV7-9	TRBD1	.	TRBJ1-2	TGTGCCAGCAGCCAAGCCGGACAGGGAGAAAGATATGGCTACACCTTC	CASSQAGQGERYGYTF
14	TRBV6-4	.	.	TRBJ1-6	TGTGCCAGCAGTGAAACCGTCGGAGGGTCACCCCTCCACTTT	CASSETVGGSPLHF
18	TRBV5-1	TRBD2	.	TRBJ2-3	TGCGCCAGCAGCTCTGAGGCGGGACTAGCGGGACTAGTTGATACGCAGTATTTT	CASSSEAGLAGLVDTQYF
14	TRBV18	TRBD1	once	TRBJ1-2	TGTGCCAGCTCATCCGCGGGACAGGCATATGGCTACACCTTC	CASSSAGQAYGYTF
14	TRBV9	.	.	TRBJ1-1	TGTGCCAGCAGCCCTTGGGACGCCGGACCTGAAGCTTTCTTT	CASSPWDAGPEAFF
15	TRBV5-1	TRBD1	.	TRBJ2-6	TGCGCCAGCAGCCGGACAGGGACTGGGGCCAACGTCCTGACTTTC	CASSRTGTGANVLTF
13	TRBV9	TRBD1	.	TRBJ1-1	TGTGCCAGCAGCGAGACAGGGGAGACTGAAGCTTTCTTT	CASSETGETEAFF
15	TRBV5-8	TRBD1	few	TRBJ1-6	TGTGCCAGCAGCGCCTCCGGGACAGGGGATTCACCCCTCCACTTT	CASSASGTGDSPLHF
12	TRBV28	.	.	TRBJ1-5	TGTGCCAGCATCATGTGGCAGCGGCCCCAGCATTTT	CASIMWQRPQHF
14	TRBV7-9	.	.	TRBJ1-2	TGTGCCAGCAGACATACGGGGGGGTTAGATGGCTACACCTTC	CASRHTGGLDGYTF
15	TRBV7-9	.	.	TRBJ1-2	TGTGCCAGCAGCCCGGCGCGGGGGAAGGGCTATGGCTACACCTTC	CASSPARGKGYGYTF
15	TRBV28	TRBD1	.	TRBJ1-1	TGTGCCAGCAGTCGACAGGGCCTAAGGAACACTGAAGCTTTCTTT	CASSRQGLRNTEAFF
13	TRBV7-2	.	.	TRBJ1-5	TGTGCCAGCAGCCTCCTCTGGGGTCAGCCCCAGCATTTT	CASSLLWGQPQHF
14	TRBV6-6	.	once	TRBJ1-4	TGTGCCAGCAGTTACGGAGGAGCTAATGAAAAACTGTTTTTT	CASSYGGANEKLFF
13	TRBV4-1	.	.	TRBJ2-3	TGCGCCAGCAGCCAAGGTCACGGGGATACGCAGTATTTT	CASSQGHGDTQYF
12	TRBV3-1/TRBV3-2	.	.	TRBJ2-1	TGTGCCAGCAGCCCTTCCCAGTCCTTGCAGTTCTTC	CASSPSQSLQFF
15	TRBV2	.	.	TRBJ1-6	TGTGCCAGCAGTCTCATGAGCTCCTATAATTCACCCCTCCACTTT	CASSLMSSYNSPLHF
14	TRBV5-1	.	.	TRBJ1-2	TGCGCCAGCAGCTTGGAGGGGAGGAACTATGGCTACACCTTC	CASSLEGRNYGYTF
15	TRBV9	.	.	TRBJ1-1	TGTGCCAGCAATAATGAGGCCGCCTCGAACACTGAAGCTTTCTTT	CASNNEAASNTEAFF
14	TRBV7-2	TRBD1	.	TRBJ1-2	TGTGCCAGCAGCCAGACAGGGGCCCTCTATGGCTACACCTTC	CASSQTGALYGYTF
12	TRBV10-3	.	.	TRBJ2-5	TGTGCCATCAGTGAGTCGACCCAGACCCAGTACTTC	CAISESTQTQYF
13	TRBV4-3	.	.	TRBJ1-6	TGCGCCACTACAGCGTCGAGGGGTTCACCCCTCCACTTT	CATTASRGSPLHF
15	TRBV15	.	.	TRBJ1-1	TGTGCCACCAGCTCTTACGGGAGGGCGAACACTGAAGCTTTCTTT	CATSSYGRANTEAFF
15	TRBV7-2	TRBD1	few	TRBJ1-1	TGTGCCAGCAGCGCCAGACAGGGAGGGTACACTGAAGCTTTCTTT	CASSARQGGYTEAFF
17	TRBV2	TRBD2	.	TRBJ2-6	TGTGCCAGCAGTGGAGCGGGGCTTAGCTCTGGGGCCAACGTCCTGACTTTC	CASSGAGLSSGANVLTF
16	TRBV4-1	TRBD1	once	TRBJ1-3	TGCGCCAGCAGCCAACCCACAGGGGGAACGGGAAACACCATATATTTT	CASSQPTGGTGNTIYF
15	TRBV3-1/TRBV3-2	.	.	TRBJ1-6	TGTGCCAGCAGCCAAGTTGACCAGGGTAATTCACCCCTCCACTTT	CASSQVDQGNSPLHF
14	TRBV28	.	.	TRBJ1-5	TGTGCCAGCAGTTTGGGGGGCTTTAATCAGCCCCAGCATTTT	CASSLGGFNQPQHF